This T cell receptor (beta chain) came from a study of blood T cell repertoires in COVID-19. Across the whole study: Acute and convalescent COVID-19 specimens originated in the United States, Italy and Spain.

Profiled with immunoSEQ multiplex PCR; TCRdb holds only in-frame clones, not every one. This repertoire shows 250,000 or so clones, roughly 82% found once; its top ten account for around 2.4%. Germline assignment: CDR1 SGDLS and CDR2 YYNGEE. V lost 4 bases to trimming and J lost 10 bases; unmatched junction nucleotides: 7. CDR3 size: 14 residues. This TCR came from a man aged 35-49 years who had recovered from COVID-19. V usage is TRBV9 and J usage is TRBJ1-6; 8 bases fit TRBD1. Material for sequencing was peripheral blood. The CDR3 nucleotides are TGTGCCAGCAGCCCAACAGGGGGACGGTCACCCCTCCACTTT. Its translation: CASSPTGGRSPLHF.